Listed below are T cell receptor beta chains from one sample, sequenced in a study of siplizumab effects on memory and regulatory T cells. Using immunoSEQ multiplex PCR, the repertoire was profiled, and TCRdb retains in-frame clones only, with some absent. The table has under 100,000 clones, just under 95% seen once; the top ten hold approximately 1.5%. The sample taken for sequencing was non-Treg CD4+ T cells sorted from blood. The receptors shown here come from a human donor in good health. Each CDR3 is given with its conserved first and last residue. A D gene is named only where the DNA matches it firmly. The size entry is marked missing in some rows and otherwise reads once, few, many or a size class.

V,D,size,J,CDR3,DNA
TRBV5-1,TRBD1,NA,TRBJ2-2,CASSRTGTANTGELFF,TGCGCCAGCAGTCGTACCGGGACAGCGAACACCGGGGAGCTGTTTTTT
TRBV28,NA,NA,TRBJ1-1,CASSRPTVIMNTEAFF,TGTGCCAGCAGTCGGCCGACCGTAATCATGAACACTGAAGCTTTCTTT
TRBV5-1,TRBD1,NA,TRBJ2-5,CASSLATGVGETQYF,TGCGCCAGCAGCTTGGCGACAGGGGTCGGAGAGACCCAGTACTTC
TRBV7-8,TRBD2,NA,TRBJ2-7,CASSQTQGAGYYEQYF,TGTGCCAGCAGTCAGACCCAGGGAGCGGGGTACTACGAGCAGTACTTC
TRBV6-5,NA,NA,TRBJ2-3,CASSLRAHGDTQYF,TGTGCCAGCAGTCTAAGGGCCCACGGGGATACGCAGTATTTT
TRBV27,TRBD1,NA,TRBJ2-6,CASSSYRTGVTGANVLTF,TGTGCCAGCAGTTCATACAGGACAGGGGTGACTGGGGCCAACGTCCTGACTTTC
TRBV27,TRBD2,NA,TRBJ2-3,CASSFGRSRGLAEVVPDTQYF,TGTGCCAGCAGTTTCGGGAGGAGTAGGGGACTAGCGGAGGTGGTGCCAGATACGCAGTATTTT
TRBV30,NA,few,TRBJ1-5,CAWSSGYNQPQHF,TGTGCCTGGAGTTCGGGCTACAATCAGCCCCAGCATTTT
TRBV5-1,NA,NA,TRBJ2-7,CASRNEPPGTWQYF,TGCGCCAGCAGGAATGAGCCGCCCGGTACTTGGCAGTACTTC
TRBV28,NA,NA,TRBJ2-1,CASSLHRLYNEQFF,TGTGCCAGCAGTTTGCACCGACTTTACAATGAGCAGTTCTTC
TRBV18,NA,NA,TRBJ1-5,CASSPGGNQPQHF,TGTGCCAGCTCACCGGGAGGCAATCAGCCCCAGCATTTT
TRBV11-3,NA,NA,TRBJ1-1,CASSLKGGYEAFF,TGTGCCAGCAGCTTAAAAGGCGGATACGAAGCTTTCTTT
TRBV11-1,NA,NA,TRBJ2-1,CASNLAHDEQFF,TGTGCCAGCAACCTTGCACACGATGAGCAGTTCTTC
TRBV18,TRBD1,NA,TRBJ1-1,CASSPTDRAEAFF,TGTGCCAGCTCACCAACTGACAGGGCTGAAGCTTTCTTT
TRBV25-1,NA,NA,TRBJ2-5,CASSDPGTTGETQYF,TGTGCCAGCAGTGATCCCGGAACCACGGGGGAGACCCAGTACTTC
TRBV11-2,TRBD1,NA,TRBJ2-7,CASSLDRYEQYF,TGTGCCAGCAGCTTGGACAGGTACGAGCAGTACTTC
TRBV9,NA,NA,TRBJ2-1,CASSVATGAGQFF,TGTGCCAGCAGCGTAGCTACGGGGGCGGGGCAGTTCTTC
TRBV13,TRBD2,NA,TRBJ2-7,CASSSLAGFGREQYF,TGTGCCAGCAGCTCACTAGCGGGATTTGGCCGCGAGCAGTACTTC
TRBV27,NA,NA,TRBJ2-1,CASSPRPSSYNEQFF,TGTGCCAGCAGCCCACGCCCCAGCTCCTACAATGAGCAGTTCTTC
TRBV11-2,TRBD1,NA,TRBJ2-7,CASSLWSAWDRVSYEQYF,TGTGCCAGCAGCTTATGGTCCGCTTGGGACAGGGTCTCCTACGAGCAGTACTTC
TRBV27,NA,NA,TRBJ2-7,CASKVQGGEQYF,TGTGCCAGCAAGGTCCAGGGGGGGGAGCAGTACTTC
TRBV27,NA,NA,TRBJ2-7,CASSPERGSTIEQYF,TGTGCCAGCAGTCCCGAGAGGGGCAGTACAATTGAGCAGTACTTC
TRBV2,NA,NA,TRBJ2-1,CASIALPLRNEQFF,TGTGCCAGCATTGCCCTCCCCCTGCGCAATGAGCAGTTCTTC
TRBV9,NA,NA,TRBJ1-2,CASSVEVGQKSGYTF,TGTGCCAGCAGCGTAGAGGTGGGACAAAAAAGTGGCTACACCTTC
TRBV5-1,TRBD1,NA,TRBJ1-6,CASSLNTGGGNSPLHF,TGCGCCAGCAGCTTAAATACAGGGGGCGGTAATTCACCCCTCCACTTT
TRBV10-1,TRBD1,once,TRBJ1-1,CANLMFRGDEAFF,TGCGCCAACCTGATGTTCAGGGGGGATGAAGCTTTCTTT
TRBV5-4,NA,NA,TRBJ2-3,CASSLKGPDTQYF,TGTGCCAGCAGCTTGAAGGGTCCAGATACGCAGTATTTT
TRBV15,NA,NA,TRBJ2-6,CATSRDTTGLGSGANVLTF,TGTGCCACCAGCAGAGATACTACAGGGTTGGGCTCTGGGGCCAACGTCCTGACTTTC
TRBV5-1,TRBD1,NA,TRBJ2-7,CASSTETGFEQYF,TGCGCCAGCAGCACCGAGACAGGGTTCGAGCAGTACTTC
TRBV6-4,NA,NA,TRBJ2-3,CASSVQGTDTQYF,TGTGCCAGCAGTGTACAGGGCACAGATACGCAGTATTTT
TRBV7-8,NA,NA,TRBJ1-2,CASSLMGNANYGYTF,TGTGCCAGCAGCTTAATGGGGAATGCCAACTATGGCTACACCTTC
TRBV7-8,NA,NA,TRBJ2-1,CASSSAVGGSGTNEQFF,TGTGCCAGCAGCTCAGCAGTAGGGGGTTCTGGTACGAATGAGCAGTTCTTC
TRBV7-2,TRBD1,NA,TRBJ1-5,CASSARTGEQPQHF,TGTGCCAGCAGCGCCCGGACAGGGGAGCAGCCCCAGCATTTT
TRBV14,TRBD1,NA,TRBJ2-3,CASSQQSGTGVGDTQYF,TGTGCCAGCAGCCAACAATCCGGGACAGGGGTCGGGGATACGCAGTATTTT
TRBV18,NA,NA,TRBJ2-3,CASSPLSNPDTQYF,TGTGCCAGCTCACCACTCTCTAATCCAGATACGCAGTATTTT
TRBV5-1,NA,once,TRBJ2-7,CASSFQAPYEQYF,TGCGCCAGCAGCTTCCAGGCACCCTACGAGCAGTACTTC
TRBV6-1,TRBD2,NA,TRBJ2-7,CASSERGEGSYEQYF,TGTGCCAGCAGTGAACGGGGGGAGGGCTCCTACGAGCAGTACTTC
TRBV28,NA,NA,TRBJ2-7,CASSSDRKAAYEQYF,TGTGCCAGCAGTTCAGACAGAAAGGCGGCCTACGAGCAGTACTTC
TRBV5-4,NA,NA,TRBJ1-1,CASSLPVGGPGTEAFF,TGTGCCAGCAGCTTGCCTGTTGGGGGGCCGGGCACTGAAGCTTTCTTT
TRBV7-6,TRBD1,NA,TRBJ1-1,CASSSVDPIGTGGAFF,TGTGCCAGCAGCTCCGTAGATCCCATCGGGACAGGGGGCGCTTTCTTT
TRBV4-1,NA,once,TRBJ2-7,CASSQGDEQYF,TGCGCCAGCAGCCAAGGGGACGAGCAGTACTTC
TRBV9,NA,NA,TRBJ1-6,CASSVEVQTPLHF,TGTGCCAGCAGCGTAGAGGTGCAAACACCCCTCCACTTT
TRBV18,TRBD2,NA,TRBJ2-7,CASSPIAGETYEQYF,TGTGCCAGCTCACCGATCGCGGGAGAGACCTACGAGCAGTACTTC
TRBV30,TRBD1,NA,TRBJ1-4,CAWSVRTGGPEKLFF,TGTGCCTGGAGTGTTAGGACAGGGGGTCCCGAAAAACTGTTTTTT
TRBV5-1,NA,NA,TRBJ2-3,CASSRLPSLPNTDTQYF,TGCGCCAGCAGCAGACTACCTTCCCTTCCCAACACAGATACGCAGTATTTT
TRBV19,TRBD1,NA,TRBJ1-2,CASSLGQGATYSGYTF,TGTGCCAGTAGTTTGGGACAGGGGGCTACTTACTCTGGCTACACCTTC